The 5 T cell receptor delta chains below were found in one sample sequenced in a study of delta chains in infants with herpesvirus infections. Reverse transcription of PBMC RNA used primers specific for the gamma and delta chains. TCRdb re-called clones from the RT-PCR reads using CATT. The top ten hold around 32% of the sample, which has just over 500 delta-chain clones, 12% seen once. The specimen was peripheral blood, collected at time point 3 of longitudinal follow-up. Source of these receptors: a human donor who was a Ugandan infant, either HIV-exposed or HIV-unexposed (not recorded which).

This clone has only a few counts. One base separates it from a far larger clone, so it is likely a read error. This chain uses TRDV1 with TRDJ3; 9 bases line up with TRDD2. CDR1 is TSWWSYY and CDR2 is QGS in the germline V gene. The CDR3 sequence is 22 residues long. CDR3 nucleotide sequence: TGTGCTCTTGGGGAAGCGCCTTCCTACTTTCCGGGTGGGCCTTGGGACGCCCGACAGATGTTTTTC. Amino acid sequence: CALGEAPSYFPGGPWDARQMFF.

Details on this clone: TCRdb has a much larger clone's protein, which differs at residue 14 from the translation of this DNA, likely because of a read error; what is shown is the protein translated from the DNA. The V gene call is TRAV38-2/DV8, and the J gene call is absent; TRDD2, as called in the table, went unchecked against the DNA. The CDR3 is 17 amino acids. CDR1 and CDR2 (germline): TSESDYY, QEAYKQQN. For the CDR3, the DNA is TGTGCTTATAGGCCGTCCTACCTTCCTACCCACACCGATAACCTCATCTTT. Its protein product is CAYRPSYLPTHTDNLIF.

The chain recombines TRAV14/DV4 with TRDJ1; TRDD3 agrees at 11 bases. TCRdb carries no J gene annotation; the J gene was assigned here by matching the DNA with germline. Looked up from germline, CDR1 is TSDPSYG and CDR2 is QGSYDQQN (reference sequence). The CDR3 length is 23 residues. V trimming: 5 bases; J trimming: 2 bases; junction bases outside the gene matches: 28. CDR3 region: CAMRLPSYAGSVSGGYWTDKLIF. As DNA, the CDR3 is TGTGCAATGAGATTACCTTCCTACGCAGGGAGCGTCTCTGGGGGATACTGGACCGATAAACTCATCTTT.

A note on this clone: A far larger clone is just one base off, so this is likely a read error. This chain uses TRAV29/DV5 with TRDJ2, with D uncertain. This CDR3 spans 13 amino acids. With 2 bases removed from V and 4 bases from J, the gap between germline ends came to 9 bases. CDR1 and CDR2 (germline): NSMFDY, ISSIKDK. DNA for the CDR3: TGTGCAGCAAGAACCGGGACGACAGCACAACTCTTCTTT. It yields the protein CAARTGTTAQLFF.

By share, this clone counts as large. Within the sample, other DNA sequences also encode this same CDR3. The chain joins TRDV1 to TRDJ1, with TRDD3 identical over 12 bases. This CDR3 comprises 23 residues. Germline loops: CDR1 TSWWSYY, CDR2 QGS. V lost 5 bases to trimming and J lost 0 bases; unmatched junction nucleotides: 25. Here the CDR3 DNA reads TGTGCTCTTGGGCTTACTGGGGGATACCGTGTTGTAATCAGTGGGGGGTACACCGATAAACTCATCTTT. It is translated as CALGLTGGYRVVISGGYTDKLIF.